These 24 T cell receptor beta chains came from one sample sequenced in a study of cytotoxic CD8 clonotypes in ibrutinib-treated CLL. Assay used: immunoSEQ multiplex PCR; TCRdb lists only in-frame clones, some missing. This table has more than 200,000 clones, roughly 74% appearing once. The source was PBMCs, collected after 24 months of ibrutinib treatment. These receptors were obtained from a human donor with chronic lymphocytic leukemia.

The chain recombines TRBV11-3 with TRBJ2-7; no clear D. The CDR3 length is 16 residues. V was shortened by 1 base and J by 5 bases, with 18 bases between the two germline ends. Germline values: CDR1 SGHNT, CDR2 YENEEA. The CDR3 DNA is TGTGCCAGCAGCTTAGGCACTGGCTCGCCAGCTGACGAGCAGTACTTC. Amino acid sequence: CASSLGTGSPADEQYF. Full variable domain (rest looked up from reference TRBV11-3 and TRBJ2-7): EAGVVQSPRYKIIEKKQPVAFWCNPISGHNTLYWYLQNLGQGPELLIRYENEEAVDDSQLPKDRFSAERLKGVDSTLKIQPAELGDSAVYLCASSLGTGSPADEQYFGPGTRLTVT.

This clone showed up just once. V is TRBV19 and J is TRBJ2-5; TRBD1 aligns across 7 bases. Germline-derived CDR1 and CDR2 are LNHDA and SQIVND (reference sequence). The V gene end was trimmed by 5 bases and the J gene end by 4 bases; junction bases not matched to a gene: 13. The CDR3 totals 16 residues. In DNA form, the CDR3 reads TGTGCCAGTAGTTCACAGCAGGGGGAAAGGGGAGAGACCCAGTACTTC. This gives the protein CASSSQQGERGETQYF.

The CDR3 DNA follows: TGTGCCAGCAGCTTACTTAGCGGCACAGATACGCAGTATTTT. The encoded protein is CASSLLSGTDTQYF. V and J are TRBV11-2 and TRBJ2-3; D possibly corresponds to TRBD2 (5 bases). This CDR3 is 14 amino acids long. V was cut by 2 bases and J by 1 base, with 7 bases left in between. Germline V gives CDR1 SGHAT, CDR2 FQNNGV. The variable domain in full, completed from reference TRBV11-2 and TRBJ2-3, reads EAGVAQSPRYKIIEKRQSVAFWCNPISGHATLYWYQQILGQGPKLLIQFQNNGVVDDSQLPKDRFSAERLKGVDSTLKIQPAKLEDSAVYLCASSLLSGTDTQYFGPGTRLTVL.

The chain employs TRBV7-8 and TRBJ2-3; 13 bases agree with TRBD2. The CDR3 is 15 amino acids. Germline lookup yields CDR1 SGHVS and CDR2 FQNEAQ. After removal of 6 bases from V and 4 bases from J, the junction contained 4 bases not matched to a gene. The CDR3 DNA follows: TGTGCCAGCAGGCCCACTAGCGGGAGGGCAGATACGCAGTATTTT. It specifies CASRPTSGRADTQYF.

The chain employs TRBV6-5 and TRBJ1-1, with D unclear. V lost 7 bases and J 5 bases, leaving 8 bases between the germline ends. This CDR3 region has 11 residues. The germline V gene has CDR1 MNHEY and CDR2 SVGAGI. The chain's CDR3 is CASMVDTEAFF. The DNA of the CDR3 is TGTGCCAGCATGGTAGATACTGAAGCTTTCTTT.

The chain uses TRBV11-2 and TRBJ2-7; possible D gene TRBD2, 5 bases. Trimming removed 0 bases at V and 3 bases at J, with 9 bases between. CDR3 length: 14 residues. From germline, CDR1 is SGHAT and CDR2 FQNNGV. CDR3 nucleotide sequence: TGTGCCAGCAGCTTAGATGGACTCAACTACGAGCAGTACTTC. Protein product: CASSLDGLNYEQYF.

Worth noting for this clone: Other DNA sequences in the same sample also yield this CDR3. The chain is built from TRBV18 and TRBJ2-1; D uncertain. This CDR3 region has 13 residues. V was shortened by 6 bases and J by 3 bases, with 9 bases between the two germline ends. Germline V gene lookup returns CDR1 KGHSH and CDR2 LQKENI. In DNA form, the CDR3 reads TGTGCCAGCTCGCCGTCCAGCTACAATGAGCAGTTCTTC. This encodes CASSPSSYNEQFF.

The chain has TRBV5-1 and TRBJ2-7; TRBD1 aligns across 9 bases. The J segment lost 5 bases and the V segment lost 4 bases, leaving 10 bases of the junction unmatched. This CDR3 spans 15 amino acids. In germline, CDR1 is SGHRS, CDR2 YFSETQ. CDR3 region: CASSPNRDRAHEQYF. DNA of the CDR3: TGCGCCAGCAGCCCGAACCGGGACAGGGCCCACGAGCAGTACTTC. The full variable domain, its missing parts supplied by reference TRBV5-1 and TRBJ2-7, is KAGVTQTPRYLIKTRGQQVTLSCSPISGHRSVSWYQQTPGQGLQFLFEYFSETQRNKGNFPGRFSGRQFSNSRSEMNVSTLELGDSALYLCASSPNRDRAHEQYFGPGTRLTVT.

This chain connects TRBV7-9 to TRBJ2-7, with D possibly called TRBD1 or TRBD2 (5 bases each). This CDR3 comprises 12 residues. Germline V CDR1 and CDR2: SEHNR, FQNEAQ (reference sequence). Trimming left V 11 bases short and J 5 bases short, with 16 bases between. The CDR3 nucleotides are TGTGCCGGACGGGGCAGGGCCAACGAGCAGTACTTC. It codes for CAGRGRANEQYF.

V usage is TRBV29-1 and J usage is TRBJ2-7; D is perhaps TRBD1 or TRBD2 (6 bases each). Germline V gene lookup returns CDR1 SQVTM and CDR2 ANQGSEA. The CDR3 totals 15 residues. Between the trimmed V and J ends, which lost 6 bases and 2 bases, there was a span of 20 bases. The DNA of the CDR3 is TGCAGCGTAGGGGACTCCAGGGGCCTAACCTACGAGCAGTACTTC. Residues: CSVGDSRGLTYEQYF.

CDR3 region: CSVDGAGTSGRARYNEQFF. CDR3 bases: TGCAGCGTTGATGGGGCCGGGACTAGCGGGAGGGCCCGCTACAATGAGCAGTTCTTC. The chain is built from TRBV29-1 and TRBJ2-1, with TRBD2 matching 16 bases. V was pared by 3 bases and J by 3 bases, with 11 bases of the junction left unmatched. Per germline, CDR1 SQVTM and CDR2 ANQGSEA. The CDR3 has 19 residues.

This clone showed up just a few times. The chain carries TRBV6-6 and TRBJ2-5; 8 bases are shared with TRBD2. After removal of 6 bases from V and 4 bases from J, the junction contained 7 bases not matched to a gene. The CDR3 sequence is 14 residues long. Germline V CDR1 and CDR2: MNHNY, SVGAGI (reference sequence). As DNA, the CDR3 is TGTGCCAGCAGGCCACTTCTAGCGGGAGAGACCCAGTACTTC. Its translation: CASRPLLAGETQYF.

The CDR3 region has the DNA TGTGCCAGCAGTCTAGGACAGGGGGCGTACGAGCAGTACTTC. Residues: CASSLGQGAYEQYF. V usage is TRBV6-6 and J usage is TRBJ2-7, with 11 positions matching TRBD1. Germline CDR1 MNHNY, CDR2 SVGAGI (reference sequence). J gave up 4 bases and V 5 bases, and 4 bases lay outside the gene matches. The CDR3 loop spans 14 amino acids.

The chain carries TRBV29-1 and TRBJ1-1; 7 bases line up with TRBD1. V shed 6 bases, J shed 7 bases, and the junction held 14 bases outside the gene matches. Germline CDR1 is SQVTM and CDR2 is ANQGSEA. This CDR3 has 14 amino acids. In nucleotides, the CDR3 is TGCAGCGTCGCAATCCAGGGGGATCGTGGTGAAGCTTTCTTT. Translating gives CSVAIQGDRGEAFF.

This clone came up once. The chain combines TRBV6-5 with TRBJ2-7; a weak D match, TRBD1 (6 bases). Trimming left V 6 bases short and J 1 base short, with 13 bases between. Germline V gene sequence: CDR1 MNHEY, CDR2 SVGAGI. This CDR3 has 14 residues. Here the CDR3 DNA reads TGTGCCAGCAGAACAGGGAGTGGATCCTACGAGCAGTACTTC. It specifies CASRTGSGSYEQYF.

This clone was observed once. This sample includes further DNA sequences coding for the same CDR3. In DNA, the CDR3 is TGCGCCAGCAGCCAAGGGCTAGGGTCCTACGAGCAGTACTTC. It is translated as CASSQGLGSYEQYF. V usage is TRBV4-3 and J usage is TRBJ2-7; D ambiguous. Germline V lookup: CDR1 LGHNA, CDR2 YSLEER. There are 14 residues in the CDR3. Deletions cut 1 base from V and 1 base from J, with 8 bases between.

CDR3 loop: CASRSDRGSYEQYF. CDR3 nucleotides: TGCGCCAGCCGGAGCGATCGGGGGTCCTACGAGCAGTACTTC. This chain links TRBV10-2 with TRBJ2-7, with D tentatively TRBD2 (6 bases). Germline-derived CDR1 and CDR2 are WSHSY and SAAADI. There are 14 residues in the CDR3. With 8 bases removed from V and 1 base from J, the gap between germline ends came to 15 bases.

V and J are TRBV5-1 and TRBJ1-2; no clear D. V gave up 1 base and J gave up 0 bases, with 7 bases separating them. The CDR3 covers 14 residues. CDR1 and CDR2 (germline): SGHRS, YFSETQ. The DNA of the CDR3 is TGCGCCAGCAGCTTGCAGGATTCTAACTATGGCTACACCTTC. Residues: CASSLQDSNYGYTF. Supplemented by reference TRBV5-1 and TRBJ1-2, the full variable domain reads KAGVTQTPRYLIKTRGQQVTLSCSPISGHRSVSWYQQTPGQGLQFLFEYFSETQRNKGNFPGRFSGRQFSNSRSEMNVSTLELGDSALYLCASSLQDSNYGYTFGSGTRLTVV.

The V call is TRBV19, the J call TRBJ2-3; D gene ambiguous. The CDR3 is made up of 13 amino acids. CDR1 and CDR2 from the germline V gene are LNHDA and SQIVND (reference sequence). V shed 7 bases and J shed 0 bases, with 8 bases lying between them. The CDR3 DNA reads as TGTGCCAGTAAGCAGACGAGCACAGATACGCAGTATTTT. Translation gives CASKQTSTDTQYF.

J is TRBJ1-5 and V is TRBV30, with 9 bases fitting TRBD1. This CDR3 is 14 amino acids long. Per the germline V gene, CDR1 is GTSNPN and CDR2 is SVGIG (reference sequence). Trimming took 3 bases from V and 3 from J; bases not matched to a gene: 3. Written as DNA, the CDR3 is TGTGCCTGGAGGGACAGGGGTCTCAATCAGCCCCAGCATTTT. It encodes CAWRDRGLNQPQHF.

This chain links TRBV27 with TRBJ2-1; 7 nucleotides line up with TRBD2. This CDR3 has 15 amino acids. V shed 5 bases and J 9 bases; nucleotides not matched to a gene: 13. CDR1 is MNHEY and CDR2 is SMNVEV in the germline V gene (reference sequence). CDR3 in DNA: TGTGCCAGCAGTACCATCCCCTCACTAGCGACTGAGCAGTTCTTC. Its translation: CASSTIPSLATEQFF.

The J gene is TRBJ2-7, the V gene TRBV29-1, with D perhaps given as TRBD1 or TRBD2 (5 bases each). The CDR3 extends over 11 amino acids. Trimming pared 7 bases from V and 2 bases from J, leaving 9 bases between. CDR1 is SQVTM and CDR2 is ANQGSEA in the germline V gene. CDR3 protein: CSGGTTYEQYF. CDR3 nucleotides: TGCAGCGGTGGGACCACCTACGAGCAGTACTTC.

The CDR3 DNA reads TGCGCCAGCAGCTTTGGTGGAGAAAAACTGTTTTTT. Its translation is CASSFGGEKLFF. V and J are TRBV5-1 and TRBJ1-4; D is ambiguous. The V end lost 2 bases, the J end lost 8 bases, and 7 bases lay between the germline ends. Germline lookup yields CDR1 SGHRS and CDR2 YFSETQ. This CDR3 contains 12 residues.

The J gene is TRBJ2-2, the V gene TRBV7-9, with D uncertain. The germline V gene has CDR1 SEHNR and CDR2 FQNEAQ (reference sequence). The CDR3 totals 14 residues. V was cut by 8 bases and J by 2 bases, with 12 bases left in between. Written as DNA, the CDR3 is TGTGCCAGCTTAGTGGCCTCTAACACCGGGGAGCTGTTTTTT. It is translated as CASLVASNTGELFF.